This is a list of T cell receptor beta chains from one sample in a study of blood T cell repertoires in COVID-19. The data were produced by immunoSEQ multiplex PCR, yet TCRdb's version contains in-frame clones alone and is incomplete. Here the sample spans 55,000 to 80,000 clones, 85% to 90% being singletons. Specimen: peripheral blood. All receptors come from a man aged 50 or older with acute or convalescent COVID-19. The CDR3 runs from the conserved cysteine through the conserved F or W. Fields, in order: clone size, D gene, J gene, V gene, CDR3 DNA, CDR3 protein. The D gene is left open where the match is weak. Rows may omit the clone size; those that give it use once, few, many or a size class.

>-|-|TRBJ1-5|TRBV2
TGTGCCAGCAGCGGACCAGGGTTCCAGCCCCAGCATTTT
CASSGPGFQPQHF
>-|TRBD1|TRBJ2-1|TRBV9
TGTGCCAGCAGAAAAGGGACAGAATACAATGAGCAGTTCTTC
CASRKGTEYNEQFF
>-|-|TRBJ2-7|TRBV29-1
TGCAGCGTTGATACACCCACCTACGAGCAGTACTTC
CSVDTPTYEQYF
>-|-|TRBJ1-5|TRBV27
TGTGCCAGCAGTCCATACACAGGAGATCAGCCCCAGCATTTT
CASSPYTGDQPQHF
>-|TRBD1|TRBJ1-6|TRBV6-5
TGTGCCAGCAGTTACGAGGGACAGGTCCATAATTCACCCCTCCACTTT
CASSYEGQVHNSPLHF
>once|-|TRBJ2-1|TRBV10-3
TGTGCCATCAGTGATGTAGGTAGCAGTTCCTACAATGAGCAGTTCTTC
CAISDVGSSSYNEQFF
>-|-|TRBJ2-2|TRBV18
TGTGCCAGCTCAGCAGGGGCCGGGGAGCTGTTTTTT
CASSAGAGELFF
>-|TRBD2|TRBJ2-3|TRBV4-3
TGCGCCAGCAGCCAAGCGGGGGGTACAGGTGTTGACTTTACTAACACAGATACGCAGTATTTT
CASSQAGGTGVDFTNTDTQYF
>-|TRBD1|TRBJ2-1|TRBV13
TGTGCCAGCAGCGATCGACCTCCGGGACAGGGGACGGCCAATGAGCAGTTCTTC
CASSDRPPGQGTANEQFF
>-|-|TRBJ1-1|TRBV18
TGTGCCAGCTCCCCTGACCTGGGCAGGGCTGAAGCTTTCTTT
CASSPDLGRAEAFF
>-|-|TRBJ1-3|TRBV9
TGTGCCAGCAGCGTATCGGCGGGGGTAGGGAATGGAAACACCATATATTTT
CASSVSAGVGNGNTIYF
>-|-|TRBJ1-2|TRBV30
TGTGCCTGGACCCTTGCAATAGGGGGTGTAACTAAGGGCTACACCTTC
CAWTLAIGGVTKGYTF
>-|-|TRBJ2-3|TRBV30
TGTGCCTGGAGTGTACTAGGGATGGATACGCAGTATTTT
CAWSVLGMDTQYF
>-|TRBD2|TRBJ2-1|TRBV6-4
TGTGCCAGCAGTCGTTCTAGCGGGAGCGGCAATGAGCAGTTCTTC
CASSRSSGSGNEQFF
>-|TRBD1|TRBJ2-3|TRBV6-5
TGTGCCAGCAGTTACTCGTCACAGGGGAGAGATACGCAGTATTTT
CASSYSSQGRDTQYF
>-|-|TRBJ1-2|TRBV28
TGTGCCAGCAGCAGATGGGGGGAGTCTGCCGCTAACTATGGCTACACCTTC
CASSRWGESAANYGYTF
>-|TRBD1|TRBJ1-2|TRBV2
TGTGCCAGCAGGCAGGGGGCTAACTATGGCTACACCTTC
CASRQGANYGYTF
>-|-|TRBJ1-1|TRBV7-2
TGTGCCAGCAGCCTCAGGGACACCAACACTGAAGCTTTCTTT
CASSLRDTNTEAFF
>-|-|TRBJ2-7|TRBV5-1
TGCGCCAGCAGCCCCGACGGGTACGAGCAGTACTTC
CASSPDGYEQYF
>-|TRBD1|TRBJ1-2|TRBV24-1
TGTGCCACCAGTGGCTCGGACAGGGGGCTTCTCGGTGGCTACACCTTC
CATSGSDRGLLGGYTF
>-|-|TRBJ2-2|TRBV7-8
TGTGCCAGCAGCAAACGGTGGGAGTCGACGAACACCGGGGAGCTGTTTTTT
CASSKRWESTNTGELFF
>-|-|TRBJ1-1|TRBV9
TGTGCCAGCAGCGTAGGTTCGACACTCGGTTCCGGCACTGAAGCTTTCTTT
CASSVGSTLGSGTEAFF
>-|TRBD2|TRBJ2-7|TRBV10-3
TGTGCCATCAGTGATACGACTAGCGGGAGCTACGAGCAGTACTTC
CAISDTTSGSYEQYF
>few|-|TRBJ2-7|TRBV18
TGTGCCAGCTCACCACTTTCAGACTACGAGCAGTACTTC
CASSPLSDYEQYF
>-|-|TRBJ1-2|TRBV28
TGTGCCAGCAGTTTAATCCGACAGCACTATGGCTACACCTTC
CASSLIRQHYGYTF
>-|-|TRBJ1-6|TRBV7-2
TGTGCCAGCAGCTTGACTAGAGGCAATTCACCCCTCCACTTT
CASSLTRGNSPLHF
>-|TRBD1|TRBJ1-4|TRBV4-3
TGCGCCAGCAGCCAAACGACAGGGGGTAATGAAAAACTGTTTTTT
CASSQTTGGNEKLFF
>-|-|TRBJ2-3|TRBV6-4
TGTGCCAGCAGTGACTCGGGGACTCCCGGGGATACGCAGTATTTT
CASSDSGTPGDTQYF
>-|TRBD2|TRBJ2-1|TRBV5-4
TGTGCCAGCAGCTTAGCGGGAGGGCCCAATGAGCAGTTCTTC
CASSLAGGPNEQFF
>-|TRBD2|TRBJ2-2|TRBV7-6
TGTGCCAGCAGCCCAGAAGCGGGAGGGTACACCGGGGAGCTGTTTTTT
CASSPEAGGYTGELFF
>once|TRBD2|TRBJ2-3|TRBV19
TGTGCCAGTGGTAGGGTAGCGGGAAGAACAGATACGCAGTATTTT
CASGRVAGRTDTQYF
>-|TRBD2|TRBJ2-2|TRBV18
TGTGCCACGGGAGGGCAAGTCACCGGGGAGCTGTTTTTT
CATGGQVTGELFF
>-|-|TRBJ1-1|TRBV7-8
TGTGCCAGCATCTTGGGGGCGGGGAACACTGAAGCTTTCTTT
CASILGAGNTEAFF
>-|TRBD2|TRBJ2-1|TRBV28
TGTGCCAGCAGTCCGGGACTAGCGACCAATGAGCAGTTCTTC
CASSPGLATNEQFF
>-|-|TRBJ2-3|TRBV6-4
TGTGCCAGCAGTGTGGCTGGCGGGGCCACAGATACGCAGTATTTT
CASSVAGGATDTQYF
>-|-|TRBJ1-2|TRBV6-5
TGTGCCAGCAGCCAAGGACAGTTAGACCCTGGCTACACCTTC
CASSQGQLDPGYTF
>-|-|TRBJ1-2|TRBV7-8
TGTGCCAGCAGCCTTCGTCGCGGGCCAGAAGCCTATGGCTACACCTTC
CASSLRRGPEAYGYTF
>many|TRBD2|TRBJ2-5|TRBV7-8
TGTGCCAGCAGAGGGACTAGCGGAGAAGAGACCCAGTACTTC
CASRGTSGEETQYF
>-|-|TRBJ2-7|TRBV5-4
TGTGCCAGCAGCTTGGGACTAGGGTCCTACGAGCAGTACTTC
CASSLGLGSYEQYF
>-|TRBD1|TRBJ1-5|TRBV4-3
TGCGCCAGCAGCCAAGAGATAGCAGGGGGGTGGGCCCAGCCCCAGCATTTT
CASSQEIAGGWAQPQHF
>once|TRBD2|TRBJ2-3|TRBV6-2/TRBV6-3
TGTGCCAGCAGTTTATCATCAGCGGGAACGGATACGCAGTATTTT
CASSLSSAGTDTQYF
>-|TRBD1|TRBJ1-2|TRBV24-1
TGTGCCACCAGTGACTCCCGGACAGGGATACGTGGCTACACCTTC
CATSDSRTGIRGYTF
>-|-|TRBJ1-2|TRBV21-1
TGTGCCAGCAGCCTCAAAGAAGGGGGAACCGGCTACGTCTTAGGCTACACCTTC
CASSLKEGGTGYVLGYTF
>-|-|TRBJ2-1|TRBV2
TGTGCCAGCAGACCCAGCGGTTTCTTCTACAATGAGCAGTTCTTC
CASRPSGFFYNEQFF
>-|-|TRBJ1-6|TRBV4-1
TGCGCCAGCAGCCAAGTTATGACGGAGAGCTCCTATAATTCACCCCTCCACTTT
CASSQVMTESSYNSPLHF
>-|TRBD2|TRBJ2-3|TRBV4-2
TGTGCCAGCAGCCAAGATGTCCAGGGAGGGACAGATACGCAGTATTTT
CASSQDVQGGTDTQYF
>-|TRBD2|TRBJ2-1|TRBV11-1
TGTGCCAGCAGCCGGCGACTAGCGGGTTACAATGAGCAGTTCTTC
CASSRRLAGYNEQFF
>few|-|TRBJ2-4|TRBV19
TGTGCCAGTAGTATAGACAGGAGAACAGGGCGAAACATTCAGTACTTC
CASSIDRRTGRNIQYF
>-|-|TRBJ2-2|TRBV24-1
TGTGCCACCAGCCCCCGACAGACGAACACCGGGGAGCTGTTTTTT
CATSPRQTNTGELFF